This is a list of T cell receptor beta chains from one sample in a study of T cell changes during pregnancy in multiple sclerosis. Libraries were prepared by immunoSEQ multiplex PCR; TCRdb keeps only in-frame clonotypes and omits some of them. The repertoire holds around 44,000 clones, almost 95% seen once, with 1.3% in the top ten. The sample comprised peripheral blood. These receptors were obtained from a female donor with multiple sclerosis, enrolled in a pregnancy study. Both conserved end residues are part of each CDR3. A D gene is named only where the DNA matches it firmly. The size entry is marked missing in some rows and otherwise reads once, few, many or a size class.

DNA: TGTGCCAGCAGCGTAGGGACGGACTCCTACGAGCAGTACTTC
CDR3: CASSVGTDSYEQYF
V: TRBV9
size: .
J: TRBJ2-7
D: .

DNA: TGTGCCAGCAGTCCCCTCCCCAGGGACCGTAAGTCCTATGGCTACACCTTC
CDR3: CASSPLPRDRKSYGYTF
V: TRBV11-2
size: .
J: TRBJ1-2
D: .

DNA: TGTGCCAGCCGGCTCAGCTCCTACAATGAGCAGTTCTTC
CDR3: CASRLSSYNEQFF
V: TRBV27
size: .
J: TRBJ2-1
D: .

DNA: TGTGCCAGCAGTTTTTGGAAGAATGGCTACACCTTC
CDR3: CASSFWKNGYTF
V: TRBV28
size: once
J: TRBJ1-2
D: .

DNA: TGTGCCTGGAGTGCGTGGATTGCTCAGCCCCAGCATTTT
CDR3: CAWSAWIAQPQHF
V: TRBV30
size: .
J: TRBJ1-5
D: .

DNA: TGTGCCACGAGGGGGAGAGGTAATCAGCCCCAGCATTTT
CDR3: CATRGRGNQPQHF
V: TRBV6-5
size: .
J: TRBJ1-5
D: .

DNA: TGTGCCAGCAGTTTATCGACTAGCGTTTACAATGAGCAGTTCTTC
CDR3: CASSLSTSVYNEQFF
V: TRBV27
size: .
J: TRBJ2-1
D: TRBD2

DNA: TGCAGTGCAGACAGGGCCACTGAAGCTTTCTTT
CDR3: CSADRATEAFF
V: TRBV20-1
size: .
J: TRBJ1-1
D: TRBD1

DNA: TGTGCCAGCAGCCGCCTGACTAGCGGGAGTTCGGACGAGCAGTACTTC
CDR3: CASSRLTSGSSDEQYF
V: TRBV4-2
size: .
J: TRBJ2-7
D: TRBD2

DNA: TGTGCCATCAGTGAGTCCCCTAGCTCCTACGAGCAGTACTTC
CDR3: CAISESPSSYEQYF
V: TRBV10-3
size: .
J: TRBJ2-7
D: .

DNA: TGTGCCAGCAGTTTACGGGGCAATCAGCCCCAGCATTTT
CDR3: CASSLRGNQPQHF
V: TRBV27
size: .
J: TRBJ1-5
D: .

DNA: TGTGCCAGCAGCGCTACCGGGACCGCCGCATACAATGAGCAGTTCTTC
CDR3: CASSATGTAAYNEQFF
V: TRBV7-2
size: .
J: TRBJ2-1
D: .

DNA: TGCAGCGTTGAAGATTACCGGGTTAATGAGCAGTTCTTC
CDR3: CSVEDYRVNEQFF
V: TRBV29-1
size: .
J: TRBJ2-1
D: .

DNA: TGCGCCAGCAGCCAAGGGGCTATCCAGCAGGGGAACACTGAAGCTTTCTTT
CDR3: CASSQGAIQQGNTEAFF
V: TRBV4-3
size: .
J: TRBJ1-1
D: .

DNA: TGTGCCAGCAGCGCGACTGGCGGGAGGGCCTACGATGAGCAGTTCTTC
CDR3: CASSATGGRAYDEQFF
V: TRBV7-2
size: .
J: TRBJ2-1
D: TRBD2

DNA: TGTGCCAGCACTCCCCTCCCGGGACTCTCATACGAGCAGTACTTC
CDR3: CASTPLPGLSYEQYF
V: TRBV6-5
size: .
J: TRBJ2-7
D: .

DNA: TGCGCCAGCAGCTTGTTGGGACAGGGCAATCAGCCCCAGCATTTT
CDR3: CASSLLGQGNQPQHF
V: TRBV5-1
size: .
J: TRBJ1-5
D: TRBD1

DNA: TGCGCCAGCAGCTTGTTAGGACTAGCGGAATACAATGAGCAGTTCTTC
CDR3: CASSLLGLAEYNEQFF
V: TRBV5-1
size: once
J: TRBJ2-1
D: TRBD2

DNA: TGTGCCAGCAGTTTCCAGCCGGGAGACTCCGATAGCAATCAGCCCCAGCATTTT
CDR3: CASSFQPGDSDSNQPQHF
V: TRBV28
size: .
J: TRBJ1-5
D: .

DNA: TGCGCCAGCAGCTTGGACAAGACCTACAATGAGCAGTTCTTC
CDR3: CASSLDKTYNEQFF
V: TRBV5-1
size: .
J: TRBJ2-1
D: .

DNA: TGTGCCAGCAGCTTAGTTCCAGGGTTGAACACTGAAGCTTTCTTT
CDR3: CASSLVPGLNTEAFF
V: TRBV7-3
size: once
J: TRBJ1-1
D: .

DNA: TGTGCCAGCTCACCGACTAGCGGGAGTTCTTACGAGCAGTACTTC
CDR3: CASSPTSGSSYEQYF
V: TRBV18
size: .
J: TRBJ2-7
D: TRBD2

DNA: TGTGCCACCTACAGGGTCGGAAATATCTACGAGCAGTACTTC
CDR3: CATYRVGNIYEQYF
V: TRBV15
size: .
J: TRBJ2-7
D: .

DNA: TGTGCCAGCAGCGTAGACACCAACCCCCTCTACGAGCAGTACTTC
CDR3: CASSVDTNPLYEQYF
V: TRBV11-2
size: .
J: TRBJ2-7
D: .

DNA: TGTGCCAGCAGGCCCTACGAGCAGTACTTC
CDR3: CASRPYEQYF
V: TRBV21-1
size: .
J: TRBJ2-7
D: .

DNA: TGTGCCAGCAGCTTAGCGGGAGGGCCTCGGTACGAGCAGTACTTC
CDR3: CASSLAGGPRYEQYF
V: TRBV28
size: few
J: TRBJ2-7
D: TRBD2

DNA: TGTGCCAGCTCACCGGGGACTGTTAATCAGCCCCAGCATTTT
CDR3: CASSPGTVNQPQHF
V: TRBV18
size: .
J: TRBJ1-5
D: .

DNA: TGTGCCAGTAGTATAACACGGACAGACTACGAGCAGTACTTC
CDR3: CASSITRTDYEQYF
V: TRBV19
size: .
J: TRBJ2-7
D: .

DNA: TGTGCCAGCAGCTTGTTTAGCGGGAGAACCGGGAATGAGCAGTTCTTC
CDR3: CASSLFSGRTGNEQFF
V: TRBV5-4
size: .
J: TRBJ2-1
D: TRBD2

DNA: TGTGCCAGCAGCCCCCGAGGGGGAGGGCCTGGGGGGCAGTTCTTC
CDR3: CASSPRGGGPGGQFF
V: TRBV7-3
size: .
J: TRBJ2-1
D: .

DNA: TGTGCCAGCAGCTTTAGGTATATGGGACACACTGAAGCTTTCTTT
CDR3: CASSFRYMGHTEAFF
V: TRBV11-1
size: .
J: TRBJ1-1
D: .

DNA: TGTGCCAGCAGCTTATATCTAGGAGGCTACACCTTC
CDR3: CASSLYLGGYTF
V: TRBV7-8
size: .
J: TRBJ1-2
D: .